This T cell receptor beta chain was identified in a study of PD-1 blockade in classical Hodgkin lymphoma. Sequencing used immunoSEQ multiplex PCR; TCRdb keeps in-frame clones, though not all of them. The sample lists about 21,000 clones; about two thirds were seen once. The CDR3 covers 16 residues. The V end was cut by 3 bases, the J end by 1 base, with 14 bases between. CDR1 is SGHNT, CDR2 YYREEE, per germline (reference sequence). Each and every patient relapsed after autologous stem cell transplantation, and patients got differing brentuximab vedotin exposure. This TCR was sampled from a human donor with classical Hodgkin lymphoma. Here the sequenced sample was peripheral blood mononuclear cells (PBMCs), taken at baseline. J is TRBJ1-5 and V is TRBV5-4; D might be TRBD1 (5 bases). CDR3 sequence reads: CASSYGGRVSNQPQHF. The CDR3 region has the DNA TGTGCCAGCAGCTACGGGGGTCGGGTGAGCAATCAGCCCCAGCATTTT.